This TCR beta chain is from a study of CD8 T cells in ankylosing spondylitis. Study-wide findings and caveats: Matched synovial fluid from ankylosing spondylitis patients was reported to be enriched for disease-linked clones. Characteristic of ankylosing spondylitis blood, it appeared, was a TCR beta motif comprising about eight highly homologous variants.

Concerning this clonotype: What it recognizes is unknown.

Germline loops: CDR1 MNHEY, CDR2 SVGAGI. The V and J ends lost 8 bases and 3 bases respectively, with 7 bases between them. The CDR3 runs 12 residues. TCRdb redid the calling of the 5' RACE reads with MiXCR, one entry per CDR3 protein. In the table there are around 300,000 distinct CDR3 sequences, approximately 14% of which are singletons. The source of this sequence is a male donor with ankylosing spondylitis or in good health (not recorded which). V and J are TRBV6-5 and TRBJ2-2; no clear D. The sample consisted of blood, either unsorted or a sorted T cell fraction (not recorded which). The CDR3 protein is CASERDTGELFF. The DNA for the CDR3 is TGTGCCAGCGAAAGGGACACCGGGGAGCTGTTTTTT.